This TCR beta chain was sequenced during a study of post-analysis software for immune sequencing data. As for the study in general: Disease trajectories encompassed relapsing-remitting, secondary progressive and progressive-relapsing multiple sclerosis.

This clonotype was detected once. Its antigen is unknown. General study findings and limits: Multiple sclerosis was associated with a significant reduction in normalized Chao1 diversity relative to controls. Same-batch preparations were strongly co-clustered by F measure. Included in a set of five TRBV segments more frequent in patients than controls were TRBV5-6, TRBV5-1 and TRBV20-1.

cDNA libraries of TCR beta carried unique molecular identifiers. Each sample of about 1 to 10 million input T cells yielded about 500,000 cDNA molecules, so each molecule approximated one T cell. One entry per CDR3 protein results from TCRdb running MiXCR on the PCR reads. This sample yields hundreds of thousands of distinct CDR3 sequences, of which 55% to 60% are seen a single time; roughly 12% belongs to the top ten. Germline assignment: CDR1 LGHDT and CDR2 YNNKEL (reference sequence). CDR3 length equals 15 residues. V was cut by 1 base and J by 2 bases, with 11 bases left in between. Input material: blood. This sequence was found in a girl aged 2-15 years with multiple sclerosis. J is TRBJ1-2 and V is TRBV3-1; D unclear. The CDR3 coding sequence is TGTGCCAGCAGCCAAGTGGACGGACTAAACTATGGCTACACCTTC. Its protein is CASSQVDGLNYGYTF. Based on the CDR3 plus reference TRBV3-1 and TRBJ1-2, the full variable domain is DTAVSQTPKYLVTQMGNDKSIKCEQNLGHDTMYWYKQDSKKFLKIMFSYNNKELIINETVPNRFSPKSPDKAHLNLHINSLELGDSAVYFCASSQVDGLNYGYTFGSGTRLTVV.